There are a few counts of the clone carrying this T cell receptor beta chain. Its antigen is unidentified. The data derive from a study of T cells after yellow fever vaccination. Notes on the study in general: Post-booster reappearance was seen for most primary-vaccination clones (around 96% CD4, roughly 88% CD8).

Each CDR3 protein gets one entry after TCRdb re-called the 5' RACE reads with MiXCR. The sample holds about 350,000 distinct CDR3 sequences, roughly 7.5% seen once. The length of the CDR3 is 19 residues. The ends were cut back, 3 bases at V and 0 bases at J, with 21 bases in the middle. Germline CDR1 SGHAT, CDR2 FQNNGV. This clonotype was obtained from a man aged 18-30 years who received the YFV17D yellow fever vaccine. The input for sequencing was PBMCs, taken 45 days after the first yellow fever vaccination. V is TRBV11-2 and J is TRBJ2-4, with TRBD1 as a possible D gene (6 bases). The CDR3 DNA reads TGTGCCAGCAGCTTCGTGGGACACCACGGACCTATAGCCAAAAACATTCAGTACTTC. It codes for CASSFVGHHGPIAKNIQYF.